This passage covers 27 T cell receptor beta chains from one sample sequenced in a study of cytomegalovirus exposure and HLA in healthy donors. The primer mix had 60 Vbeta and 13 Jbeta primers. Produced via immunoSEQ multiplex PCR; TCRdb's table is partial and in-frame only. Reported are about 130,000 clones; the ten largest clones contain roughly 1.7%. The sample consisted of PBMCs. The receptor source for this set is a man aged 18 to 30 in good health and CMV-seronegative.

CDR3 residues: CASSQVGQNNEQFF. The CDR3 DNA sequence: TGCGCCAGCAGCCAAGTGGGACAGAACAATGAGCAGTTCTTC. The chain recombines TRBV4-3 with TRBJ2-1; 7 bases line up with TRBD1. Per the germline V gene, CDR1 is LGHNA and CDR2 is YSLEER. The ends lost 1 base at V and 5 bases at J; junction bases unmatched: 2. The CDR3 is 14 amino acids.

The CDR3 loop is CASSLGPQETQYF. The CDR3 DNA reads as TGTGCCAGCAGCTTAGGCCCTCAAGAGACCCAGTACTTC. The rearrangement uses TRBV7-3 and TRBJ2-5; D gene ambiguous. The V and J ends lost 2 bases and 2 bases respectively, with 6 bases between them. Germline V gene lookup returns CDR1 SGHTA and CDR2 FQGTGA. This CDR3 has 13 amino acids.

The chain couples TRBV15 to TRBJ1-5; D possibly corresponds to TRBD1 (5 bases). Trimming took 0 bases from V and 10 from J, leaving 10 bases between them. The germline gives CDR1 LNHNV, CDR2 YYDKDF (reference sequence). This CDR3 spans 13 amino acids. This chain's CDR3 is CATSRDPGEPQHF. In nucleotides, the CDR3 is TGTGCCACCAGCAGAGATCCGGGGGAACCCCAGCATTTT.

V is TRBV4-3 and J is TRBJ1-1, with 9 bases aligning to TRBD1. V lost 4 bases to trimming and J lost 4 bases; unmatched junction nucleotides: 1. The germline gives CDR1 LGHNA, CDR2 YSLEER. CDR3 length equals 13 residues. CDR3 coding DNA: TGCGCCAGCAGCCGACAGGGGGGCACTGAAGCTTTCTTT. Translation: CASSRQGGTEAFF.

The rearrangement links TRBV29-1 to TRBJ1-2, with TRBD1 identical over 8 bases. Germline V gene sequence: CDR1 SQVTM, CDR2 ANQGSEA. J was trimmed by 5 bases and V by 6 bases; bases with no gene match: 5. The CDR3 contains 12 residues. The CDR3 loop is CSVKDREYGYTF. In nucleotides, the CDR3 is TGCAGCGTCAAGGACAGGGAGTATGGCTACACCTTC. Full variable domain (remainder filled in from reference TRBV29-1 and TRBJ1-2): SAVISQKPSRDICQRGTSLTIQCQVDSQVTMMFWYRQQPGQSLTLIATANQGSEATYESGFVIDKFPISRPNLTFSTLTVSNMSPEDSSIYLCSVKDREYGYTFGSGTRLTVV.

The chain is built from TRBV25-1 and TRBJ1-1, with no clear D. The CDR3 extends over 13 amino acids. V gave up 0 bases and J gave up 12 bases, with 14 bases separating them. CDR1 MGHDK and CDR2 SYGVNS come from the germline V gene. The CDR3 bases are TGTGCCAGCAGTGAATATGCCGCCCGTGAGTCTTTCTTT. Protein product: CASSEYAARESFF.

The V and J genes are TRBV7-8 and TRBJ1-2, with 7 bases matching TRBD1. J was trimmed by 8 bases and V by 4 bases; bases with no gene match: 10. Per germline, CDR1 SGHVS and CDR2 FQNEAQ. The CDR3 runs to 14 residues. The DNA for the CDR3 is TGTGCCAGCAGCTCCCGACAGGGAGGTAAAGGCTACACCTTC. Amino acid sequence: CASSSRQGGKGYTF.

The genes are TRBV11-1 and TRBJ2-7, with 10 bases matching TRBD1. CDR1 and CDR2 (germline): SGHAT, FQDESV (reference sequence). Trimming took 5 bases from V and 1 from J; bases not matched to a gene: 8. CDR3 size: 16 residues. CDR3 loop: CASSRMDRGASYEQYF. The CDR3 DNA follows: TGTGCCAGCAGCCGAATGGACAGGGGGGCTTCCTACGAGCAGTACTTC.

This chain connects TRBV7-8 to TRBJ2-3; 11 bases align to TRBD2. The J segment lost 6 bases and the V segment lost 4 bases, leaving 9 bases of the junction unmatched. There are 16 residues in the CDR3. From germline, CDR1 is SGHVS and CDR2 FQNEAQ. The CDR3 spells CASSSRRASGGDTQYF. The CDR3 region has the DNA TGTGCCAGCAGCTCCCGTCGGGCTAGCGGGGGGGATACGCAGTATTTT.

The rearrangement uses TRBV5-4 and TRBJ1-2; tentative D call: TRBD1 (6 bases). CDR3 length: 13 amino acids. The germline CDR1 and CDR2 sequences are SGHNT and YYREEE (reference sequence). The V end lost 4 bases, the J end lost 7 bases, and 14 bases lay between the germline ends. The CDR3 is CASSLGTRSGYTF. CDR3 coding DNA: TGTGCCAGCAGCCTCGGGACACGCTCTGGCTACACCTTC.

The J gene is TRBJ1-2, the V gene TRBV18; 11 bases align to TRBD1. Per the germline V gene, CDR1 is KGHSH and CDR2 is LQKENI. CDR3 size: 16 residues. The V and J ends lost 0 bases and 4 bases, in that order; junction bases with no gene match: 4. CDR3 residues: CASSPPGTGGLYGYTF. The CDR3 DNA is TGTGCCAGCTCACCACCCGGGACAGGGGGTCTCTATGGCTACACCTTC.

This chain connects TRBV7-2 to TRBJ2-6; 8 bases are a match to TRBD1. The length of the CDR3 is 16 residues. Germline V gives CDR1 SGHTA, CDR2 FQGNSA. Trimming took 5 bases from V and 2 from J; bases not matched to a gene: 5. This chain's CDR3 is CASSRTGSPGANVLTF. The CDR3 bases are TGTGCCAGCAGCAGGACAGGGTCCCCTGGGGCCAACGTCCTGACTTTC. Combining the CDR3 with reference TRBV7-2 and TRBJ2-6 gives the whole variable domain GAGVSQSPSNKVTEKGKDVELRCDPISGHTALYWYRQSLGQGLEFLIYFQGNSAPDKSGLPSDRFSAERTGGSVSTLTIQRTQQEDSAVYLCASSRTGSPGANVLTFGAGSRLTVL.

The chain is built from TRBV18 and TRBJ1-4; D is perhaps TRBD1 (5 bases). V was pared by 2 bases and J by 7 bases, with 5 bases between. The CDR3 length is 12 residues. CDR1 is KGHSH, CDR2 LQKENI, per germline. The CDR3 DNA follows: TGTGCCAGCTCACCAAGGGGTGAAAAACTGTTTTTT. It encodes CASSPRGEKLFF.

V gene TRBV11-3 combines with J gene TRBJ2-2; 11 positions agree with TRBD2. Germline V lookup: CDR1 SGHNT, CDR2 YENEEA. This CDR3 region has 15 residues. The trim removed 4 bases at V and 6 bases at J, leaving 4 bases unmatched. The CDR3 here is CASSSLAGGAGELFF. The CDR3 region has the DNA TGTGCCAGCAGCTCGTTAGCGGGAGGGGCCGGGGAGCTGTTTTTT.

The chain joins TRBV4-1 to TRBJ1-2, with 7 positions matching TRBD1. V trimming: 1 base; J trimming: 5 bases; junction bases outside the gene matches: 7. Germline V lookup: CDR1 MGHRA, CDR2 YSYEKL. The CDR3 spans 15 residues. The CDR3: CASSQGQGPLYGYTF. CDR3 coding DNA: TGCGCCAGCAGCCAAGGACAGGGCCCCCTTTATGGCTACACCTTC.

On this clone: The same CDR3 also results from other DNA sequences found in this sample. CDR3: CASSQGQGWNEQFF. In nucleotides, the CDR3 is TGCGCCAGCAGCCAAGGACAGGGTTGGAATGAGCAGTTCTTC. The rearrangement uses TRBV5-1 and TRBJ2-1; the match to TRBD1 covers 8 bases. Per germline, CDR1 SGHRS and CDR2 YFSETQ. This CDR3 contains 14 residues. The ends lost 4 bases at V and 7 bases at J; junction bases unmatched: 7.

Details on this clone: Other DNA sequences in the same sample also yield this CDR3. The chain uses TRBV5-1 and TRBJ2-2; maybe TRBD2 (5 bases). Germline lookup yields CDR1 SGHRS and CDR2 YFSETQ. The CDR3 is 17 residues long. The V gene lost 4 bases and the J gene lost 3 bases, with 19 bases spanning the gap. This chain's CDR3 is CASSLLPNPEDTGELFF. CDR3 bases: TGCGCCAGCAGCCTCCTTCCCAATCCGGAGGACACCGGGGAGCTGTTTTTT.

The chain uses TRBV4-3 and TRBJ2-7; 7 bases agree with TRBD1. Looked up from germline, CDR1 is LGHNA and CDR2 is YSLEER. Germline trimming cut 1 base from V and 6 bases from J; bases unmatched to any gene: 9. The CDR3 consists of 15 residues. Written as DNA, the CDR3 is TGCGCCAGCAGCCAAGGGGGGACAGCGCGTTTCGAGCAGTACTTC. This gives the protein CASSQGGTARFEQYF.

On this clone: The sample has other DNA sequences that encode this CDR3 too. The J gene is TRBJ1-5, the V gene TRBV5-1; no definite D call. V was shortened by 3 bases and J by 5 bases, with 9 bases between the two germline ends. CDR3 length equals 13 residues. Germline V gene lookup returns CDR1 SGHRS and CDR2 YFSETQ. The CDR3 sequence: CASSSTGDQPQHF. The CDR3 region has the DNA TGCGCCAGCAGCTCGACCGGGGATCAGCCCCAGCATTTT.

The CDR3 loop reads CASSSGGALNEQFF. In nucleotides, the CDR3 is TGCGCCAGCAGCAGCGGGGGGGCCTTAAATGAGCAGTTCTTC. V usage is TRBV5-1 and J usage is TRBJ2-1; 10 nucleotides agree with TRBD2. This CDR3 spans 14 amino acids. Losses at the gene ends were 4 bases for V and 7 bases for J; bases not matched to a gene: 5. Germline lookup yields CDR1 SGHRS and CDR2 YFSETQ.

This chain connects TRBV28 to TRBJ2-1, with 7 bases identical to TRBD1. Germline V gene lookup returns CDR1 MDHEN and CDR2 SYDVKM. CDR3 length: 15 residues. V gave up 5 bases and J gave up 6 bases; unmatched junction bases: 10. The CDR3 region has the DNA TGTGCCAGCAGTGCAGGGACAGCAGTTTTCAATGAGCAGTTCTTC. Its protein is CASSAGTAVFNEQFF.

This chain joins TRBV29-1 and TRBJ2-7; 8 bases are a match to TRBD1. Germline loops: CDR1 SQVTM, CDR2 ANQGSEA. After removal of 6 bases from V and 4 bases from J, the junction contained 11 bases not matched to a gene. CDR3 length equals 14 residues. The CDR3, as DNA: TGCAGCGTGTCTCCCGGACAGGGTTCTTACGAGCAGTACTTC. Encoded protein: CSVSPGQGSYEQYF.

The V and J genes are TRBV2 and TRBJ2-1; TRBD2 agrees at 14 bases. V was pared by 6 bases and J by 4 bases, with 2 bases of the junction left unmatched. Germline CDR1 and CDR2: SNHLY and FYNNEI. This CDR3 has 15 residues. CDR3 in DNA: TGTGCCAGCAGGGGGACTAGCGGGAGATACAATGAGCAGTTCTTC. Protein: CASRGTSGRYNEQFF.

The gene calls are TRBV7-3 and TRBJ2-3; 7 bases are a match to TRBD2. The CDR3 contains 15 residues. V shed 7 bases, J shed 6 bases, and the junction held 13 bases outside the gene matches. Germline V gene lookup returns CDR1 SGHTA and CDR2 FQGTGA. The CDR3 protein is CASMLGLAVSDTQYF. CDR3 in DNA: TGTGCCAGCATGCTAGGCCTAGCGGTCTCCGATACGCAGTATTTT.

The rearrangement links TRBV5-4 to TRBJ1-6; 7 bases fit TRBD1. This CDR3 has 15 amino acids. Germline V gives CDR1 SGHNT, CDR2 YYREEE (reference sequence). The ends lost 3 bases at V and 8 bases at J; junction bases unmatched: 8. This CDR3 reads CASSSPGQRDSPLHF. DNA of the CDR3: TGTGCCAGCAGCTCACCGGGACAGAGGGATTCACCCCTCCACTTT.

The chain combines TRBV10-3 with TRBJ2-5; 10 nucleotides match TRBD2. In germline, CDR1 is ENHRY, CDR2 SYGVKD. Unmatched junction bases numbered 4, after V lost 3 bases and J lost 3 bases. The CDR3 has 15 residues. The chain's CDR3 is CAISDLAGAEETQYF. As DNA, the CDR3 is TGTGCCATCAGTGATCTAGCGGGGGCGGAAGAGACCCAGTACTTC.

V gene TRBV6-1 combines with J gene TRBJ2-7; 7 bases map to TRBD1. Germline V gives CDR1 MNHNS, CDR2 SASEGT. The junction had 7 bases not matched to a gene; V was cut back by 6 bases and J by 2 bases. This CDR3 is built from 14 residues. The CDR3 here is CASRRGQGTYEQYF. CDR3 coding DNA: TGTGCCAGCAGAAGGGGGCAGGGAACCTACGAGCAGTACTTC.